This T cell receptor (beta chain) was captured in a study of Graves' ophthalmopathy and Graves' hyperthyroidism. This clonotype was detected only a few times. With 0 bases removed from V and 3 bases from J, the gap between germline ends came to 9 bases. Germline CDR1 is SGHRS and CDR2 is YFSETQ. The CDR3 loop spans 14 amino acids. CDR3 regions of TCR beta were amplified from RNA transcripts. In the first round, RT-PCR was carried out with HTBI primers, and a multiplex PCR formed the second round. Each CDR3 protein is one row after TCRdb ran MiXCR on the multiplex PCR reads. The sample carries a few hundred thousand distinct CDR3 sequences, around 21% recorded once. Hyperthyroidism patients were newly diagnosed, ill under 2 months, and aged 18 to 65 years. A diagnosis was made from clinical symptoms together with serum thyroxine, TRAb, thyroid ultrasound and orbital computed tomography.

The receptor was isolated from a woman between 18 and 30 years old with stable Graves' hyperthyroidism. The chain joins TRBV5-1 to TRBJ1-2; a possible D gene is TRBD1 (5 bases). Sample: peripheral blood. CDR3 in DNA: TGCGCCAGCAGCTTGGCCGTGGGGGACTATGGCTACACCTTC. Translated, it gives CASSLAVGDYGYTF. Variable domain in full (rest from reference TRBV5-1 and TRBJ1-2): KAGVTQTPRYLIKTRGQQVTLSCSPISGHRSVSWYQQTPGQGLQFLFEYFSETQRNKGNFPGRFSGRQFSNSRSEMNVSTLELGDSALYLCASSLAVGDYGYTFGSGTRLTVV.